The 6 T cell receptor beta chains below all came from one sample that was sequenced in a study of T-cell reconstitution after alpha-beta-depleted transplantation in children. Unique molecular identifiers featured in how the TCRbeta library was prepared. MiXCR was run by TCRdb on the PCR reads, yielding one entry per CDR3 protein. The sample lists about 640,000 distinct CDR3 sequences, approximately 12% occurring once. Material: PBMCs, mostly from graft donor cells, obtained 360 days after TCRalphabeta/CD19-depleted stem cell transplant. These receptors were taken from a male patient aged 10 to 17 who had a stem cell transplant for acute myeloid leukemia, so the T cells may come from the graft donor.

Only a few counts were recorded for this clonotype. The chain carries TRBV7-2 and TRBJ2-7, with a possible D match to TRBD1 (5 bases). The CDR3 has 15 residues. Between the trimmed V and J ends, which lost 5 bases and 0 bases, there was a span of 14 bases. The germline V gene encodes CDR1 SGHTA and CDR2 FQGNSA. CDR3: CASSIQVASSYEQYF. The DNA of the CDR3 is TGTGCCAGCAGCATACAGGTGGCCAGCTCCTACGAGCAGTACTTC.

This chain connects TRBV6-5 to TRBJ1-5; tentative D call: TRBD1 (5 bases). Between the trimmed V and J ends, which lost 3 bases and 1 base, there was a span of 13 bases. Germline lookup yields CDR1 MNHEY and CDR2 SVGAGI. The CDR3 extends over 16 amino acids. The CDR3 DNA follows: TGTGCCAGCAGTTATCCACTCGGGGGGAGCAATCAGCCCCAGCATTTT. It is translated as CASSYPLGGSNQPQHF.

This clonotype has at least ten counts. The chain employs TRBV5-6 and TRBJ2-7, with D perhaps matching TRBD2 (6 bases). CDR3 length: 14 residues. From germline, CDR1 is SGHDT and CDR2 YYEEEE. Trimming took off 4 bases at V and 3 bases at J, with 14 bases between the two ends. In nucleotides, the CDR3 is TGTGCCAGCAGCGCTGGGACTGCTAGCTACGAGCAGTACTTC. Its translation: CASSAGTASYEQYF.

This clonotype was seen only a few times. The V gene is TRBV20-1, the J gene TRBJ2-1, with D hard to call. Germline CDR1 DFQATT, CDR2 SNEGSKA (reference sequence). The CDR3 has 12 residues. The ends were cut back, 5 bases at V and 7 bases at J, with 12 bases in the middle. The CDR3: CSAPGNWNEQFF. DNA for the CDR3: TGCAGTGCTCCGGGTAATTGGAATGAGCAGTTCTTC.

V and J are TRBV28 and TRBJ2-2, with D perhaps matching TRBD2 (6 bases). Germline V gene data show CDR1 as MDHEN and CDR2 as SYDVKM. The CDR3 totals 13 residues. V was trimmed by 5 bases and J by 6 bases, leaving 10 bases between them. The CDR3 DNA reads TGTGCCAGCAGTGACCGACTAGCCGGGGAGCTGTTTTTT. Amino acids: CASSDRLAGELFF.

This clonotype appeared a few times. This chain uses TRBV13 with TRBJ2-3, with TRBD2 identical over 12 bases. Germline-derived CDR1 and CDR2 are PRHDT and FYEKMQ (reference sequence). Unmatched junction bases numbered 24, after V lost 5 bases and J lost 3 bases. This CDR3 is built from 22 residues. CDR3 in amino acids: CASSRNSPGLAGAHIRTDTQYF. DNA for the CDR3: TGTGCCAGCAGCCGAAACTCCCCGGGACTAGCGGGCGCACACATCAGAACAGATACGCAGTATTTT.